This T cell receptor beta chain was recovered during a study of regulatory T cells in long-lasting Graves disease. This CDR3 comprises 18 residues. V lost 1 base and J 5 bases, leaving 18 bases between the germline ends. CDR1 SEHNR and CDR2 FQNEAQ come from the germline V gene (reference sequence). Arm-PCR of CDR3 regions and iRepertoire HTBI primers were used to build TCR beta libraries. TCRdb used MiXCR to reprocess the multiplex PCR reads, holding one entry per CDR3 protein. Here the sample spans approximately 540,000 distinct CDR3 sequences, about 12% being singletons. This clonotype was seen many times. Its antigen is not identified. Specified time point: newly diagnosed GD, antithyroid drugs for less than 3 months. Making the TCR library involved RNA that had been extracted from PBMCs. Blood from the periphery, around 10 milliliters in all, was drawn into EDTA tubes. Study-level findings and limits: Newly diagnosed patients had higher TCR diversity than persistent Graves' patients did.

This sample was shared with a second study, whose subject was T cells in Graves' hyperthyroidism and ophthalmopathy. That work adds: HTBI primers were the set used in a first-round RT-PCR of the TCR CDR3.

This clonotype was sampled from a woman in her 30s with Graves disease. Source: peripheral blood mononuclear cells (PBMCs), taken at new diagnosis, from a patient treated with antithyroid drugs. The chain is built from TRBV7-9 and TRBJ1-6; no definite D call. This CDR3 is CASSLGRAPSIDNSPLHF. CDR3 DNA: TGTGCCAGCAGCTTAGGAAGGGCCCCCTCAATCGATAATTCACCCCTCCACTTT.